Below are 13 T cell receptor beta chains sequenced from a single sample in a study of early T cells in non-severe SARS-CoV-2 infection. TCRdb re-called the 5' RACE reads through MiXCR, storing one row per CDR3 protein. The sample gives roughly 45,000 distinct CDR3 sequences, 3.5% to 4.5% of which show up once; 5% to 6.5% is in the top ten. Sequencing was done on a sample of whole blood. All receptors derive from an adult who was a healthcare worker with PCR-confirmed SARS-CoV-2 infection or an uninfected control (not recorded which).

This clonotype was detected many times. This chain connects TRBV6-6 to TRBJ2-2, with no clear D. CDR1 and CDR2 from the germline V gene are MNHNY and SVGAGI (reference sequence). The V and J ends lost 7 bases and 5 bases respectively, with 14 bases between them. This CDR3 is 14 amino acids long. CDR3 in amino acids: CASTQGGGTGELFF. The CDR3 DNA is TGTGCCAGCACCCAAGGCGGTGGAACCGGGGAGCTGTTTTTT.

This chain connects TRBV4-2 to TRBJ2-3; D is undetermined. Per the germline V gene, CDR1 is LGHNA and CDR2 is YNFKEQ. CDR3 length: 17 amino acids. The V end lost 0 bases, the J end lost 2 bases, and 15 bases lay between the germline ends. CDR3: CASSQDRGGTSTDTQYF. DNA for the CDR3: TGTGCCAGCAGCCAAGATCGCGGCGGAACCTCCACAGATACGCAGTATTTT.

This clonotype was found many times. The chain carries TRBV7-3 and TRBJ1-5; D is uncertain. There are 17 residues in the CDR3. Trimming removed 0 bases at V and 4 bases at J, with 16 bases between. Looked up from germline, CDR1 is SGHTA and CDR2 is FQGTGA. The CDR3 DNA reads TGTGCCAGCAGCTTAACGCATCAGGAGCTGGTAAATCAGCCCCAGCATTTT. Protein product: CASSLTHQELVNQPQHF.

There are many counts of this clonotype. The CDR3 DNA sequence: TGTGCCATCGGGTCCGGGACAGAAGGTACTGAAGCTTTCTTT. Its protein product is CAIGSGTEGTEAFF. The rearrangement joins TRBV10-3 to TRBJ1-1; 7 nucleotides agree with TRBD1. J gave up 5 bases and V 8 bases, and 11 bases lay outside the gene matches. Germline assignment: CDR1 ENHRY and CDR2 SYGVKD. This CDR3 region has 14 residues.

This clonotype appeared many times. This chain links TRBV27 with TRBJ2-7; tentative D call: TRBD2 (5 bases). From germline, CDR1 is MNHEY and CDR2 SMNVEV (reference sequence). V gave up 5 bases and J gave up 5 bases, with 25 bases separating them. CDR3 length: 17 residues. CDR3 amino acids: CASSPTEGLQRVDEQYF. In DNA form, the CDR3 reads TGTGCCAGCAGTCCGACTGAGGGCCTTCAGAGAGTCGACGAGCAGTACTTC.

The chain couples TRBV6-1 to TRBJ1-4; D possibly corresponds to TRBD1 (5 bases). The CDR3 extends over 16 amino acids. V shed 5 bases and J shed 0 bases, with 13 bases lying between them. Germline V gene lookup returns CDR1 MNHNS and CDR2 SASEGT. The CDR3 is CASSHIQGATNEKLFF. The CDR3 bases are TGTGCCAGCAGTCACATCCAGGGTGCAACTAATGAAAAACTGTTTTTT.

In this sample, this clonotype turned up once. The chain links TRBV25-1 to TRBJ2-5, with D possibly TRBD2 on 6 matching bases. The CDR3 runs to 10 residues. V was cut by 8 bases and J by 5 bases, with 6 bases left in between. In germline, CDR1 is MGHDK, CDR2 SYGVNS. The CDR3 loop reads CASGGETQYF. The CDR3 bases are TGTGCCAGCGGAGGGGAGACCCAGTACTTC.

This clonotype was counted between two and nine times. CDR3 in DNA: TGTGCCAGCAGCCGGGAGCAGAATGAGCAGTTCTTC. Its translation is CASSREQNEQFF. The chain links TRBV11-2 to TRBJ2-1; TRBD2 might be the D (6 bases). This CDR3 region has 12 residues. Trimming pared 5 bases from V and 7 bases from J, leaving 9 bases between. Germline CDR1 SGHAT, CDR2 FQNNGV.

The sample holds many counts of this clonotype. The chain combines TRBV6-5 with TRBJ1-3; D call uncertain. Trimming removed 5 bases at V and 0 bases at J, with 8 bases between. Germline V gene lookup returns CDR1 MNHEY and CDR2 SVGAGI. This CDR3 has 14 amino acids. Written as DNA, the CDR3 is TGTGCCAGCAGTCCACGAGTCTCTGGAAACACCATATATTTT. This sequence encodes CASSPRVSGNTIYF.

There are many counts of this clonotype. V is TRBV20-1 and J is TRBJ2-1; 11 positions match TRBD2. The CDR3 is made up of 13 amino acids. Germline CDR1 and CDR2: DFQATT and SNEGSKA (reference sequence). The CDR3 sequence: CRAGTSGRGEQFF. The CDR3 DNA follows: TGCAGGGCCGGGACTAGCGGAAGGGGCGAGCAGTTCTTC.

This clonotype occurred many times. The chain employs TRBV20-1 and TRBJ2-1; 14 bases are shared with TRBD2. The CDR3 contains 17 residues. J was trimmed by 2 bases and V by 6 bases; bases with no gene match: 9. The germline V gene encodes CDR1 DFQATT and CDR2 SNEGSKA (reference sequence). CDR3: CSALGLAGGRTYNEQFF. The CDR3 DNA reads TGCAGTGCCCTAGGACTAGCGGGGGGCCGGACCTACAATGAGCAGTTCTTC.

The sample holds many counts of this clonotype. The junction and the germline gene differ at one end; a read error may be behind it. The genes are TRBV27 and TRBJ1-1; no definite D call. Germline CDR1 reads MNHEY; CDR2 reads SMNVEV (reference sequence). CDR3 size: 13 residues. The CDR3, as DNA: TGTGCCAGCAGTTTGAGGTCCCCCCCTGAAGTTTTCTTT. Amino acids: CASSLRSPPEVFF.

This clonotype was seen more than once but under ten times. V usage is TRBV7-2 and J usage is TRBJ1-6, with 7 nucleotides matching TRBD1. V was pared by 4 bases and J by 7 bases, with 4 bases of the junction left unmatched. CDR1 is SGHTA and CDR2 is FQGNSA in the germline V gene. This CDR3 is built from 14 residues. The CDR3 DNA follows: TGTGCCAGCAGCTGGACAGGACAAAATTCACCCCTCCACTTT. Translated: CASSWTGQNSPLHF.